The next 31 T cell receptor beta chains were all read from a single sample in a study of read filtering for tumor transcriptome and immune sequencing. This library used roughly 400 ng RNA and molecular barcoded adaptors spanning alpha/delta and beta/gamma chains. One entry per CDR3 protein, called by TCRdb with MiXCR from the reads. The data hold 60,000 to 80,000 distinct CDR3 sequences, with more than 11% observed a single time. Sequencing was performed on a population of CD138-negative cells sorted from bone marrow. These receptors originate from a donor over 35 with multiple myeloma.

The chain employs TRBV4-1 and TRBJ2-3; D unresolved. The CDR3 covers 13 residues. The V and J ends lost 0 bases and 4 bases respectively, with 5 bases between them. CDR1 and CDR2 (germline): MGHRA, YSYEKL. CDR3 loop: CASSQDLADTQYF. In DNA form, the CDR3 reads TGCGCCAGCAGCCAAGATTTGGCAGATACGCAGTATTTT.

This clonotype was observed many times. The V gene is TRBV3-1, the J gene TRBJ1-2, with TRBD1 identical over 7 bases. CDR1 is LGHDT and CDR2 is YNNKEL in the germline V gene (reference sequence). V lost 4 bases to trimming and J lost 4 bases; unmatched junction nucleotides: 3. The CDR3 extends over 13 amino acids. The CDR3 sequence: CASSPTGSYGYTF. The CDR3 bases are TGTGCCAGCAGCCCGACAGGGTCCTATGGCTACACCTTC.

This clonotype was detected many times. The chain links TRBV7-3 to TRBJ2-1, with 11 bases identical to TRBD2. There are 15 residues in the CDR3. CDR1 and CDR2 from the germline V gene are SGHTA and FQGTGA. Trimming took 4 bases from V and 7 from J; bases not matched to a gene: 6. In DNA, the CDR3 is TGTGCCAGCAGCTCCCTAGCGGGAGGCGGGAATGAGCAGTTCTTC. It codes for CASSSLAGGGNEQFF. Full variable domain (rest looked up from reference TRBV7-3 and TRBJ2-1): GAGVSQTPSNKVTEKGKYVELRCDPISGHTALYWYRQSLGQGPEFLIYFQGTGAADDSGLPNDRFFAVRPEGSVSTLKIQRTERGDSAVYLCASSSLAGGGNEQFFGPGTRLTVL.

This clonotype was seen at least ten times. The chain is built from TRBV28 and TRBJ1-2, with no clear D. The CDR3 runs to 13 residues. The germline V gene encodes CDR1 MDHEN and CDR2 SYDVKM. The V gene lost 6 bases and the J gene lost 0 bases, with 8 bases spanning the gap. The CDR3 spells CASSLPSNYGYTF. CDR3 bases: TGTGCCAGCAGCCTACCATCTAACTATGGCTACACCTTC.

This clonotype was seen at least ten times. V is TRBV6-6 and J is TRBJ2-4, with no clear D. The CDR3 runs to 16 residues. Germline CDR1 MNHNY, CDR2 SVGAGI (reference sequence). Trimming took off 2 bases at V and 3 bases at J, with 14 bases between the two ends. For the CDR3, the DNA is TGTGCCAGCAGTTACCTCCCCGTGAATGACAAAAACATTCAGTACTTC. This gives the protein CASSYLPVNDKNIQYF.

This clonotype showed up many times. The CDR3 DNA sequence: TGTGCCAGCAGTGTCGGGACAGGGTTCGGATCCGATGAGCAGTTCTTC. Protein sequence: CASSVGTGFGSDEQFF. The chain uses TRBV6-1 and TRBJ2-1, with 9 positions matching TRBD1. The CDR3 extends over 16 amino acids. With 4 bases clipped from V and 8 bases from J, the junction kept 12 bases outside the gene matches. Germline-derived CDR1 and CDR2 are MNHNS and SASEGT.

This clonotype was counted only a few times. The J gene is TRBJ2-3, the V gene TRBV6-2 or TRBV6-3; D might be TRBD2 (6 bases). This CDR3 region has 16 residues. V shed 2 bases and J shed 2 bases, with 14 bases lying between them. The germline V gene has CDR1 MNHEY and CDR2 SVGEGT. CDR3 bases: TGTGCCAGCAGTTACCCTAGCGCCCAAAACACAGATACGCAGTATTTT. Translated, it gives CASSYPSAQNTDTQYF.

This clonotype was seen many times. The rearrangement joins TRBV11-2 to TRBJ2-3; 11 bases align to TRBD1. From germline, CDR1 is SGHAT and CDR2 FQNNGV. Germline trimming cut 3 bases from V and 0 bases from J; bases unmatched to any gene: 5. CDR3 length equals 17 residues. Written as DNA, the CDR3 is TGTGCCAGCAGCTTTGGGACAGGGGGTACAAGCACAGATACGCAGTATTTT. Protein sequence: CASSFGTGGTSTDTQYF.

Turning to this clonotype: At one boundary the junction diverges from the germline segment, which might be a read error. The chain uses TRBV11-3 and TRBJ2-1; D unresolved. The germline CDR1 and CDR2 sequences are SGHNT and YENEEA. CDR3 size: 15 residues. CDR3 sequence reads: CASSSKSRVYSELFF. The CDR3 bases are TGTGCCAGCAGCTCAAAGTCCCGAGTGTACAGTGAGCTGTTCTTC.

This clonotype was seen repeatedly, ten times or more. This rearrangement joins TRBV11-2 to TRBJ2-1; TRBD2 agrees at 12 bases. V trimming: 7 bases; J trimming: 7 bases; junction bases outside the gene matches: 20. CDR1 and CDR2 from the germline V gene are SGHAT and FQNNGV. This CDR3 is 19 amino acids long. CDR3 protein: CASKLPRGRLAGDLNEQFF. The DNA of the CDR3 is TGTGCCAGCAAACTCCCCCGGGGAAGACTAGCGGGAGATTTGAATGAGCAGTTCTTC. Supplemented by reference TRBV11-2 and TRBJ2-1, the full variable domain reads EAGVAQSPRYKIIEKRQSVAFWCNPISGHATLYWYQQILGQGPKLLIQFQNNGVVDDSQLPKDRFSAERLKGVDSTLKIQPAKLEDSAVYLCASKLPRGRLAGDLNEQFFGPGTRLTVL.

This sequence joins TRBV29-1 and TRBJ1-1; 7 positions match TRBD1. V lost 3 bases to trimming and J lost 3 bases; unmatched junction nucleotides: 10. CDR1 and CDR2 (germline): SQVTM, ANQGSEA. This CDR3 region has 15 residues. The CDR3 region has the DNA TGCAGCGTTGAGGGGGGCGACAGGGTATACACTGAAGCTTTCTTT. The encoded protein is CSVEGGDRVYTEAFF.

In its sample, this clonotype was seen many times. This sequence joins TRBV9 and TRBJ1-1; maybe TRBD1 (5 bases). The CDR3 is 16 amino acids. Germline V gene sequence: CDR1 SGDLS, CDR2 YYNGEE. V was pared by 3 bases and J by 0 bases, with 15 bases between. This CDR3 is CASSAAGGWVNTEAFF. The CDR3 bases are TGTGCCAGCAGCGCTGCCGGGGGTTGGGTGAACACTGAAGCTTTCTTT.

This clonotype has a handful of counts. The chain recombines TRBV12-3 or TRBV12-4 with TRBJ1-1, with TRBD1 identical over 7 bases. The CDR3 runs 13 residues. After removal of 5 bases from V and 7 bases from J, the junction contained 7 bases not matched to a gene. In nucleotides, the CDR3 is TGTGCCAGCAGTCAACAGTACAGGGGTGAAGCTTTCTTT. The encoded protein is CASSQQYRGEAFF.

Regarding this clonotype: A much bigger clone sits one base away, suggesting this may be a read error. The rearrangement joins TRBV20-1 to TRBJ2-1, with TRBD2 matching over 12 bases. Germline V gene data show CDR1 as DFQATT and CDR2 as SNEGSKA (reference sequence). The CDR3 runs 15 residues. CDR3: CSAAGLAGSCNEQFF. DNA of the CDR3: TGCAGTGCTGCCGGACTAGCGGGGTCCTGCAATGAGCAGTTCTTC.

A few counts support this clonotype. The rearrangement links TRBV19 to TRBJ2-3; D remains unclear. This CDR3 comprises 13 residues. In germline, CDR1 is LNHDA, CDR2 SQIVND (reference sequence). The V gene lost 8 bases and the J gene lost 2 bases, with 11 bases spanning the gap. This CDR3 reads CASLGQNTDTQYF. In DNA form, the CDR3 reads TGTGCCAGTCTGGGCCAAAACACAGATACGCAGTATTTT.

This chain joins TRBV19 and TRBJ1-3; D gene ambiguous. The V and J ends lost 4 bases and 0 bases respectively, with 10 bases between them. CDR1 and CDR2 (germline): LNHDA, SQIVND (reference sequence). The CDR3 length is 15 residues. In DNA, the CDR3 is TGTGCCAGTAGTAGTAACAGAGACTCTGGAAACACCATATATTTT. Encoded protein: CASSSNRDSGNTIYF.

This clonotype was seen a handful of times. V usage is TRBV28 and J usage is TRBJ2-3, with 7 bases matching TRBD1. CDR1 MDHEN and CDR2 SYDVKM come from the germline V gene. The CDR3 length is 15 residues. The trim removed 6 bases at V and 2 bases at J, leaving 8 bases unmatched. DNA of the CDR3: TGTGCCAGCAGCAACGACAGGGCTACCACAGATACGCAGTATTTT. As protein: CASSNDRATTDTQYF.

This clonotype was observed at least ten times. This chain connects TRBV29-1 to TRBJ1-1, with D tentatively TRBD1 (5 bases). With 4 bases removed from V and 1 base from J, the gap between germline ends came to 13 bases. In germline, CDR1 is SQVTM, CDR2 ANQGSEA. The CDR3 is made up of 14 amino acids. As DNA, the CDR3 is TGCAGCGTTGTTGGGGGGGGAGGGAACACTGAAGCTTTCTTT. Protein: CSVVGGGGNTEAFF.

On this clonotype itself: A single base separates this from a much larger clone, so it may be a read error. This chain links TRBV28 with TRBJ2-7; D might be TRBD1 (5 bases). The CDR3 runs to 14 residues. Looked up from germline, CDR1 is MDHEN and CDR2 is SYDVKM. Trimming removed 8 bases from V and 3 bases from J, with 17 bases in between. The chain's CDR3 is CASGRRTLLYEQYF. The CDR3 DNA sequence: TGTGCCAGCGGTCGCCGGACACTTCTCTACGAGCAGTACTTC. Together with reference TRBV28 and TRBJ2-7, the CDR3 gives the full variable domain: DVKVTQSSRYLVKRTGEKVFLECVQDMDHENMFWYRQDPGLGLRLIYFSYDVKMKEKGDIPEGYSVSREKKERFSLILESASTNQTSMYLCASGRRTLLYEQYFGPGTRLTVT.

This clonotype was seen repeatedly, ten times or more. CDR3 DNA sequence: TGCGCCAGCAGCGAGGGACACGGGACCGAAGAGACCCAGTACTTC. It codes for CASSEGHGTEETQYF. The rearrangement links TRBV4-3 to TRBJ2-5; TRBD1 is a possible D gene (6 bases). The CDR3 is 15 residues long. Trimming shortened V by 5 bases and J by 3 bases, and 16 bases separated the two germline ends. The germline V gene has CDR1 LGHNA and CDR2 YSLEER.

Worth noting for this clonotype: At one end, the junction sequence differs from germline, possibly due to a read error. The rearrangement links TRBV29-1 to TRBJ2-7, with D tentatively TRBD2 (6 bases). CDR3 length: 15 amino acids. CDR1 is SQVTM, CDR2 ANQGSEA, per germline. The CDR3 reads CSTTGSAGTLMEQHF. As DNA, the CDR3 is TGCAGCACCACCGGGAGTGCGGGTACATTAATGGAGCAGCACTTC.

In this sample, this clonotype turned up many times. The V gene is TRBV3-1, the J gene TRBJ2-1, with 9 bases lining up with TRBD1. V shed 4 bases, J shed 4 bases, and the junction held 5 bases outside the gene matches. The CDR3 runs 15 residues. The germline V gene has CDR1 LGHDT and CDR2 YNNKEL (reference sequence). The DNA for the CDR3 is TGTGCCAGCAGCCCCGGACAGGGGAGTTACAATGAGCAGTTCTTC. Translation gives CASSPGQGSYNEQFF.

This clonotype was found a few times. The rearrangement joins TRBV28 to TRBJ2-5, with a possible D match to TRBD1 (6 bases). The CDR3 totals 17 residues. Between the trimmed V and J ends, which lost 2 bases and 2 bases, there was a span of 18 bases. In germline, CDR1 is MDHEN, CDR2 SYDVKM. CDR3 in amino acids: CASSLLSFAQGQETQYF. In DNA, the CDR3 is TGTGCCAGCAGTTTACTATCGTTTGCACAGGGACAAGAGACCCAGTACTTC.

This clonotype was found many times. The CDR3 protein is CASSLNGGSRTSGSDEQFF. In DNA, the CDR3 is TGTGCCAGCAGCTTAAATGGAGGGTCCCGGACTAGCGGGAGCGATGAGCAGTTCTTC. The J gene is TRBJ2-1, the V gene TRBV7-3; 13 bases are a match to TRBD2. Germline CDR1 is SGHTA and CDR2 is FQGTGA. The ends lost 1 base at V and 8 bases at J; junction bases unmatched: 14. The CDR3 runs to 19 residues.

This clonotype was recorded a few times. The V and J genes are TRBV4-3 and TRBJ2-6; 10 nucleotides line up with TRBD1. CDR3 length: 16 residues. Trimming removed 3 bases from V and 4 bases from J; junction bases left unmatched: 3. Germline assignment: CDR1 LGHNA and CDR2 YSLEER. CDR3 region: CASSQDRGDGANVLTF. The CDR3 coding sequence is TGCGCCAGCAGCCAGGACAGGGGGGACGGGGCCAACGTCCTGACTTTC.

CDR3 nucleotides: TGTGCCAGCAGCTTGAGGCCAGGGCAGGGCACAGATACGCAGTATTTT. It is translated as CASSLRPGQGTDTQYF. The chain carries TRBV5-4 and TRBJ2-3; TRBD1 is a possible D gene (5 bases). With 1 base removed from V and 1 base from J, the gap between germline ends came to 13 bases. This CDR3 is 16 amino acids long. The germline gives CDR1 SGHNT, CDR2 YYREEE (reference sequence).

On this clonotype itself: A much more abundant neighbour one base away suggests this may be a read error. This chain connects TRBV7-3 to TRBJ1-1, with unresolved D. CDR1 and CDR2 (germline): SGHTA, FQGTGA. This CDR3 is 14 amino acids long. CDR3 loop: CAGSLTLGSTEAFF. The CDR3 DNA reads TGTGCCGGCAGCTTAACTCTAGGAAGCACTGAAGCTTTCTTT.

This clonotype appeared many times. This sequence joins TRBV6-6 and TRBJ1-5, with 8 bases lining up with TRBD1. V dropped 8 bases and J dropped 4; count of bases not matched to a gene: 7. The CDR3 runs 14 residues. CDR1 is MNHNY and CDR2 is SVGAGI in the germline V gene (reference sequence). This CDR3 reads CASGPDRANQPQHF. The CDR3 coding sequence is TGTGCCAGCGGCCCGGACAGGGCGAATCAGCCCCAGCATTTT.

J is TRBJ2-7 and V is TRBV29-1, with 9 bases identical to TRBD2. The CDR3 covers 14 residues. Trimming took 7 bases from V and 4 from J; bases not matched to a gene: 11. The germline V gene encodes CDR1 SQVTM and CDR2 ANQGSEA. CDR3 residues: CSAKTGTSFYEQYF. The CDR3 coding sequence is TGCAGCGCTAAAACCGGGACTAGCTTTTACGAGCAGTACTTC.

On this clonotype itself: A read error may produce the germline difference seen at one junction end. The CDR3 nucleotides read TGTGCCAGCGGAACCTACGAGCAGCACTTC. This encodes CASGTYEQHF. The chain combines TRBV12-3 or TRBV12-4 with TRBJ2-7; D gene ambiguous. The CDR3 has 10 residues.

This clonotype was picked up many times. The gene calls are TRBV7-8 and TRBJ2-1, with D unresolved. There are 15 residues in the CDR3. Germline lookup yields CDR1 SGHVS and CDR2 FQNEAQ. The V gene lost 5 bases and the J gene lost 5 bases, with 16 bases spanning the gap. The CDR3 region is CASSPPRVTNNEQFF. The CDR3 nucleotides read TGTGCCAGCAGCCCGCCTAGGGTAACTAACAATGAGCAGTTCTTC.